This is a list of T cell receptor beta chains from one sample in a study of blood T cell repertoires in COVID-19. Assay used: immunoSEQ multiplex PCR; TCRdb lists only in-frame clones, some missing. The sample lists some 120,000 clones; 75% to 90% were seen once. The sequencing input was peripheral blood. These receptors were obtained from a woman between 65 and 79 years old with acute or convalescent COVID-19. CDR3s include the opening cysteine and the closing phenylalanine or tryptophan. The order of the fields is V gene, clone size, J gene, D gene, CDR3 protein, CDR3 DNA. D genes are given only for firm matches. Size values are once, few and many counts, or a class for expanded clones, and some rows have none.

>TRBV9|NA|TRBJ1-3|NA
CASSVAQGVGNTIYF
TGTGCCAGCAGCGTAGCTCAAGGGGTTGGAAACACCATATATTTT
>TRBV6-5|NA|TRBJ2-5|TRBD2
CASSILAVQETQYF
TGTGCCAGCAGCATACTAGCGGTCCAAGAGACCCAGTACTTC
>TRBV11-3|NA|TRBJ1-1|NA
CASSERGMGTEAFF
TGTGCCAGCAGCGAAAGGGGAATGGGCACTGAAGCTTTCTTT
>TRBV6-5|once|TRBJ2-7|TRBD1
CASIREGQVPYEQYF
TGTGCCAGCATCAGAGAAGGACAGGTCCCCTACGAGCAGTACTTC
>TRBV27|NA|TRBJ2-2|TRBD2
CASTDPGLINTGELFF
TGTGCCAGCACGGACCCGGGACTAATAAACACCGGGGAGCTGTTTTTT
>TRBV19|few|TRBJ1-5|NA
CASSIPGLGNQPQHF
TGTGCCAGTAGTATCCCGGGGTTGGGCAATCAGCCCCAGCATTTT
>TRBV24-1|NA|TRBJ1-5|TRBD1
CATSPGQGVNQPQHF
TGTGCCACCAGTCCGGGACAGGGGGTAAATCAGCCCCAGCATTTT
>TRBV3-1/TRBV3-2|NA|TRBJ2-7|TRBD2
CASSPIGTSGTGEQYF
TGTGCCAGCAGCCCCATTGGGACTAGCGGGACTGGGGAGCAGTACTTC
>TRBV5-1|NA|TRBJ1-1|NA
CASSFWSMNTEAFF
TGCGCCAGCAGCTTTTGGTCTATGAACACTGAAGCTTTCTTT
>TRBV28|NA|TRBJ2-1|TRBD2
CASSPPAGVRHEQFF
TGTGCCAGCAGTCCCCCGGCGGGAGTGAGGCATGAGCAGTTCTTC
>TRBV12-3/TRBV12-4|NA|TRBJ1-5|TRBD1
CASSQDRNQPQHF
TGTGCCAGCAGTCAGGACAGGAATCAGCCCCAGCATTTT
>TRBV12-3/TRBV12-4|NA|TRBJ1-5|NA
CASSLTGQPQHF
TGTGCCAGCAGTTTAACGGGTCAGCCCCAGCATTTT
>TRBV5-6|NA|TRBJ2-1|TRBD2
CAMTSGSLPYNEQFF
TGTGCCATGACTAGCGGGAGTCTCCCCTACAATGAGCAGTTCTTC
>TRBV19|NA|TRBJ2-2|TRBD2
CASSIRGTRTNTGELFF
TGTGCCAGTAGTATTCGGGGGACTAGGACGAACACCGGGGAGCTGTTTTTT
>TRBV3-1/TRBV3-2|few|TRBJ2-2|NA
CASSQAALRGAGELFF
TGTGCCAGCAGCCAAGCGGCTTTACGGGGAGCCGGGGAGCTGTTTTTT
>TRBV4-1|NA|TRBJ2-3|NA
CASSEMAGISADTQYF
TGCGCCAGCAGCGAAATGGCAGGGATTTCGGCAGATACGCAGTATTTT
>TRBV6-1|few|TRBJ1-5|TRBD1
CASSEQGDQPQHF
TGTGCCAGCAGTGAACAGGGGGATCAGCCCCAGCATTTT
>TRBV5-4|NA|TRBJ1-6|NA
CASRENWNSPLHF
TGTGCCAGCAGAGAGAATTGGAATTCACCCCTCCACTTT
>TRBV5-1|NA|TRBJ1-4|TRBD1
CASSGGQAQSFEKLFF
TGCGCCAGCAGCGGGGGACAGGCTCAGTCCTTTGAAAAACTGTTTTTT
>TRBV11-1|NA|TRBJ1-1|NA
CASSSAQTGSVTEAFF
TGTGCCAGCAGCTCCGCTCAAACAGGTTCGGTCACTGAAGCTTTCTTT
>TRBV27|NA|TRBJ2-3|NA
CASSPWTTGTDTQYF
TGTGCCAGCAGTCCGTGGACTACGGGCACAGATACGCAGTATTTT
>TRBV6-5|NA|TRBJ2-3|TRBD1
CASSLEEQGMDTQYF
TGTGCCAGCAGTTTAGAGGAACAGGGGATGGATACGCAGTATTTT
>TRBV7-9|NA|TRBJ2-5|TRBD2
CASSFIAASGGPDPETQYF
TGTGCCAGCAGCTTCATCGCGGCTAGCGGGGGCCCCGACCCGGAGACCCAGTACTTC
>TRBV18|few|TRBJ1-5|NA
CASSPRGGLLNQPQHF
TGTGCCAGCTCACCGCGTGGGGGCCTGTTAAATCAGCCCCAGCATTTT
>TRBV7-8|NA|TRBJ2-7|NA
CASSLDLREYEQYF
TGTGCCAGCAGCCTAGATCTAAGGGAGTACGAGCAGTACTTC
>TRBV6-1|NA|TRBJ2-7|NA
CASSERGISPYEQYF
TGTGCCAGCAGTGAAAGGGGGATCTCCCCTTACGAGCAGTACTTC
>TRBV18|NA|TRBJ1-3|NA
CASSPYLLGREDGNTIYF
TGTGCCAGCTCACCATATTTGCTGGGCAGGGAGGATGGAAACACCATATATTTT
>TRBV10-3|few|TRBJ2-3|TRBD1
CAIRGDRFGGPDTQYF
TGTGCCATCAGAGGGGACAGGTTCGGTGGGCCAGATACGCAGTATTTT
>TRBV18|once|TRBJ2-2|TRBD1
CASSGDSYTGELFF
TGTGCCAGCTCAGGGGACAGTTACACCGGGGAGCTGTTTTTT
>TRBV6-6|NA|TRBJ1-2|TRBD1
CASKEGAKDYGYTF
TGTGCCAGCAAGGAGGGGGCGAAGGACTATGGCTACACCTTC
>TRBV19|NA|TRBJ1-2|NA
CASSLQRSYTF
TGTGCCAGTAGCCTACAGAGATCCTACACCTTC
>TRBV6-5|NA|TRBJ1-1|TRBD1
CASSQGVGTEAFF
TGTGCCAGCAGTCAGGGGGTAGGCACTGAAGCTTTCTTT
>TRBV5-6|few|TRBJ2-7|TRBD1
CASSPGTGTSYEQYF
TGTGCCAGCAGCCCCGGGACAGGGACCTCCTACGAGCAGTACTTC
>TRBV19|NA|TRBJ2-7|NA
CASSFLGAEEQYF
TGTGCCAGTAGTTTTCTGGGGGCGGAAGAGCAGTACTTC
>TRBV19|NA|TRBJ2-7|NA
CASSPDTSLYEQYF
TGTGCCAGTAGTCCGGACACTTCCCTTTACGAGCAGTACTTC
>TRBV7-9|NA|TRBJ2-7|TRBD2
CASSLGGSGSGTYEQYF
TGTGCCAGCAGCTTAGGTGGTAGCGGGAGTGGCACCTACGAGCAGTACTTC
>TRBV2|NA|TRBJ1-3|NA
CARGSGDISGNTIYF
TGTGCCAGGGGGAGTGGAGATATCTCTGGAAACACCATATATTTT
>TRBV3-1/TRBV3-2|NA|TRBJ1-3|NA
CASSPQWASGNTIYF
TGTGCCAGCAGTCCCCAGTGGGCCTCTGGAAACACCATATATTTT
>TRBV27|NA|TRBJ2-1|TRBD1
CASSLTGVVANEQFF
TGTGCCAGCAGCCTCACAGGGGTAGTTGCAAATGAGCAGTTCTTC
>TRBV11-1|NA|TRBJ2-1|TRBD2
CASSFSGSGRGEQFF
TGTGCCAGCAGCTTTTCCGGGAGCGGGAGAGGTGAGCAGTTCTTC
>TRBV2|once|TRBJ2-1|NA
CASSERSLNEQFF
TGTGCCAGCAGTGAACGGTCATTAAATGAGCAGTTCTTC
>TRBV6-1|once|TRBJ1-1|NA
CASSETFRGTEAFF
TGTGCCAGCAGTGAAACGTTCAGAGGCACTGAAGCTTTCTTT
>TRBV9|NA|TRBJ2-6|TRBD2
CASSVQAYSGGRANVLTF
TGTGCCAGCAGCGTCCAGGCCTATAGCGGGGGGAGGGCCAACGTCCTGACTTTC
>TRBV10-1|few|TRBJ1-2|NA
CASSESKAEGPYGYTF
TGCGCCAGCAGTGAGTCCAAAGCGGAGGGGCCCTATGGCTACACCTTC
>TRBV28|NA|TRBJ1-3|NA
CASSPGRQDGNTIYF
TGTGCCAGCAGTCCCGGGCGACAGGACGGAAACACCATATATTTT
>TRBV9|NA|TRBJ1-1|NA
CASSKDQVEAFF
TGTGCCAGCAGCAAGGATCAGGTTGAAGCTTTCTTT
>TRBV7-9|NA|TRBJ2-3|TRBD2
CASSPGLADTDTQYF
TGTGCCAGCAGCCCCGGACTAGCGGACACAGATACGCAGTATTTT
>TRBV7-2|NA|TRBJ2-1|TRBD2
CASSTRPLAGVKNEQFF
TGTGCCAGCAGCACCCGGCCCCTAGCGGGAGTTAAAAATGAGCAGTTCTTC
>TRBV9|NA|TRBJ1-1|NA
CASTKSGGDTEAFF
TGTGCCAGCACCAAGAGCGGGGGGGACACTGAAGCTTTCTTT
>TRBV18|NA|TRBJ1-3|NA
CASSPRGNGNTIYF
TGTGCCAGCTCACCAAGGGGTAATGGAAACACCATATATTTT
>TRBV19|NA|TRBJ2-1|NA
CASSISGTHYNEQFF
TGTGCCAGTAGTATTTCTGGGACTCACTACAATGAGCAGTTCTTC
>TRBV29-1|NA|TRBJ1-1|NA
CSVDDTLF
TGCAGCGTTGACGACACCCTCTTT
>TRBV30|NA|TRBJ1-4|NA
CAWRDRSTPRLFF
TGTGCCTGGAGGGACAGATCGACCCCTCGACTGTTTTTT